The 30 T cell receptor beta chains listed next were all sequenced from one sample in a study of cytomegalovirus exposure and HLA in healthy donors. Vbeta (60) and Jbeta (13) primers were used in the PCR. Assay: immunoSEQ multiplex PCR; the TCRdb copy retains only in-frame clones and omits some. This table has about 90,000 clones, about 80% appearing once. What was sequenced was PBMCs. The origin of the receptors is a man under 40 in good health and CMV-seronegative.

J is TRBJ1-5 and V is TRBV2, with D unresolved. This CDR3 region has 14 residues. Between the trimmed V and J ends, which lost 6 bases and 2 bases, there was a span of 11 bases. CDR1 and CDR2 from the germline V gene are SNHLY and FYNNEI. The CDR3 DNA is TGTGCCAGCAGCCAAGAGTTGGGCAATCAGCCCCAGCATTTT. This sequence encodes CASSQELGNQPQHF.

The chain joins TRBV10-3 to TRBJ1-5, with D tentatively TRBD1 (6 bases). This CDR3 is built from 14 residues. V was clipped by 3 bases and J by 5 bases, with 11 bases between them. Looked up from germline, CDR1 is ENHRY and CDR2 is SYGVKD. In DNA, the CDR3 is TGTGCCATCAGTGAAGGGGGAGGGGATCAGCCCCAGCATTTT. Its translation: CAISEGGGDQPQHF.

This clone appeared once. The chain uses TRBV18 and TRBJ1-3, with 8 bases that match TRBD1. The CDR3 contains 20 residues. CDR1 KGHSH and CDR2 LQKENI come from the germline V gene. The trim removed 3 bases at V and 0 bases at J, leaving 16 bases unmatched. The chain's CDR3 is CASSPVWEQGVRSSGNTIYF. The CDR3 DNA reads TGTGCCAGCTCACCCGTGTGGGAACAGGGGGTAAGATCCTCTGGAAACACCATATATTTT.

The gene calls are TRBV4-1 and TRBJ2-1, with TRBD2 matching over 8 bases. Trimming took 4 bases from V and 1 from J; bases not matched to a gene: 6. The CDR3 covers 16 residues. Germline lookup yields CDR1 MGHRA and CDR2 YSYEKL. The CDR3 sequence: CASSPRSGMSYNEQFF. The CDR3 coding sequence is TGCGCCAGCAGCCCTCGTAGCGGGATGTCCTACAATGAGCAGTTCTTC.

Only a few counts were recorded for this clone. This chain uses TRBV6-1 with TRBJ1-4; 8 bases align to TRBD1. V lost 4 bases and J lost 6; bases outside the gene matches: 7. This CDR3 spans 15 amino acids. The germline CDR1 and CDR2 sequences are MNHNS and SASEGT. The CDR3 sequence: CASSANGQGYEKLFF. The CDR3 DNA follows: TGTGCCAGCAGTGCAAACGGACAGGGATATGAAAAACTGTTTTTT.

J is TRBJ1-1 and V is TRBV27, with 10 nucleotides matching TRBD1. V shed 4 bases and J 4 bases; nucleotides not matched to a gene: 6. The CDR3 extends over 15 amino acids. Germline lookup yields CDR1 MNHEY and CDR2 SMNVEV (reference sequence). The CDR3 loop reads CASSSRQGAGTEAFF. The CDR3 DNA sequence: TGTGCCAGCAGTTCCCGACAGGGGGCGGGCACTGAAGCTTTCTTT.

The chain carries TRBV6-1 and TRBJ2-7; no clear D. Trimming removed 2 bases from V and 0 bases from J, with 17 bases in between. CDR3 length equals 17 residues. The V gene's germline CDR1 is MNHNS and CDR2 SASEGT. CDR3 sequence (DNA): TGTGCCAGCAGTGAACTAACGATATCGAGAGGCTCCTACGAGCAGTACGTC. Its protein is CASSELTISRGSYEQYV.

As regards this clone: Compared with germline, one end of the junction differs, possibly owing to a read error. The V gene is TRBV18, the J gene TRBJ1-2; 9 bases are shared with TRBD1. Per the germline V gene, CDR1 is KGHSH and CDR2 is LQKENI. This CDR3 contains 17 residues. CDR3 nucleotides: TGTGCCAGCTCACCAATTGTGGGGACAGGGCATAACTCTGGCTACACCTTC. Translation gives CASSPIVGTGHNSGYTF.

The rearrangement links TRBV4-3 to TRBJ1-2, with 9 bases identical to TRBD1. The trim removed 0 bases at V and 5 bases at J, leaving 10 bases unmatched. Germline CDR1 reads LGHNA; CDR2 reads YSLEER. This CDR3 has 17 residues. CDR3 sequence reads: CASSQDSSPGQGYGYTF. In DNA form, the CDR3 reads TGCGCCAGCAGCCAAGACAGCAGCCCGGGACAGGGTTATGGCTACACCTTC.

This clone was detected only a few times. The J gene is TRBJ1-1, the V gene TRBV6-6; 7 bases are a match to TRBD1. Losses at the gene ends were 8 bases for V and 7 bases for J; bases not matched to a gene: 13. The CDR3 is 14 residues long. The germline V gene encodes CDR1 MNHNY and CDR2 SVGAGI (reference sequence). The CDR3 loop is CASRKGQNNFEAFF. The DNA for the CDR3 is TGTGCCAGCCGTAAGGGACAGAACAATTTTGAAGCTTTCTTT.

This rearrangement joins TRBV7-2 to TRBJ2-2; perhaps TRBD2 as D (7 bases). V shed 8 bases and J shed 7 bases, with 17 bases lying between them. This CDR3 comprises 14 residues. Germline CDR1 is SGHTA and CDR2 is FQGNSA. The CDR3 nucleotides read TGTGCCAGCGGGGAGGGGGGGGCCATCGGGGAGCTGTTTTTT. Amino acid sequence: CASGEGGAIGELFF.

The CDR3 DNA follows: TGTGCCAGTAGTCGCGGACAGTACTCTGGAAACACCATATATTTT. It specifies CASSRGQYSGNTIYF. This chain joins TRBV19 and TRBJ1-3, with D perhaps TRBD1 (6 bases). Germline lookup yields CDR1 LNHDA and CDR2 SQIVND (reference sequence). The CDR3 spans 15 residues. Trimming removed 5 bases at V and 0 bases at J, with 11 bases between.

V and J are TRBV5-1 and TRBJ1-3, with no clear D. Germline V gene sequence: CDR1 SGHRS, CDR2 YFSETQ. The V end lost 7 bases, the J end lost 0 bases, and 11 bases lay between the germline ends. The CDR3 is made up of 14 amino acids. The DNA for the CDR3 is TGCGCCAGCGACTGGGAGTACTCTGGAAACACCATATATTTT. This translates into CASDWEYSGNTIYF.

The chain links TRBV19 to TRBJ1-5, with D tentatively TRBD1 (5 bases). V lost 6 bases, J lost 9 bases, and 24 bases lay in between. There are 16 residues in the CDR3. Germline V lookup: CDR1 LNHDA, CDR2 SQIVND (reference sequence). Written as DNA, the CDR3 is TGTGCCAGTAGCCGCTCCAGACAGAACGGAAAGAGGCCCCAGCATTTT. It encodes CASSRSRQNGKRPQHF.

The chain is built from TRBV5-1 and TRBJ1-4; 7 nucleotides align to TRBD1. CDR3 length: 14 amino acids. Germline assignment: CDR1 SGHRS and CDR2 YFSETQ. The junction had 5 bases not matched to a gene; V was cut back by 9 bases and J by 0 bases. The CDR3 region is CATRQGPTNEKLFF. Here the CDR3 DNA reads TGCGCCACCCGACAGGGCCCAACTAATGAAAAACTGTTTTTT.

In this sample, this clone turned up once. CDR3 region: CASSLPGLRTYNEQFF. CDR3 nucleotide sequence: TGTGCCAGCAGCTTACCGGGACTACGAACCTACAATGAGCAGTTCTTC. This chain connects TRBV5-4 to TRBJ2-1; 7 bases align to TRBD2. This CDR3 is built from 16 residues. From germline, CDR1 is SGHNT and CDR2 YYREEE (reference sequence). The J segment lost 2 bases and the V segment lost 2 bases, leaving 7 bases of the junction unmatched.

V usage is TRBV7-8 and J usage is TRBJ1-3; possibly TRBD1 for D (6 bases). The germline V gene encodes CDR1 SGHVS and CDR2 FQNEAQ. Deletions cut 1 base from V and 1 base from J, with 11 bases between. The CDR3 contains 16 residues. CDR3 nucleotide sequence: TGTGCCAGCAGCTTAGGATATACAGGGTCTGGAAACACCATATATTTT. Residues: CASSLGYTGSGNTIYF.

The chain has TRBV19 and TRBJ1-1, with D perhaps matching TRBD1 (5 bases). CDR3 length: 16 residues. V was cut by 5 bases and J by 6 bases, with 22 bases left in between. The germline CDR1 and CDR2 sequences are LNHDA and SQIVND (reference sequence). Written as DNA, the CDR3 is TGTGCCAGTAGTGCCTGGGGGGAGGGCGACGCCGCTGAAGCTTTCTTT. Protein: CASSAWGEGDAAEAFF.

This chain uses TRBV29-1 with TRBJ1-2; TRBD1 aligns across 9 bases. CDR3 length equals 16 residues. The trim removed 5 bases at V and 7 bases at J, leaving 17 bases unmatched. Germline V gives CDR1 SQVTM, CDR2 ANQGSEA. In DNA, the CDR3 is TGCAGCGTTCCCTTCAACAAGGACAGGGGCGTCGGTGGCTACACCTTC. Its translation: CSVPFNKDRGVGGYTF.

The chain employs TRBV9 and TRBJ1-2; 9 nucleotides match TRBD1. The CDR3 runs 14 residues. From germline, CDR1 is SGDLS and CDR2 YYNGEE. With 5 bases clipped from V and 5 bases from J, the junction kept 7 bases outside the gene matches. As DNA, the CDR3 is TGTGCCAGCAGTGCCAGACAGGGGGATTATGGCTACACCTTC. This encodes CASSARQGDYGYTF.

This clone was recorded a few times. Written as DNA, the CDR3 is TGCGCCAGCACTCACCCTCGGGACACCACGAACACCGGGGAGCTGTTTTTT. This sequence encodes CASTHPRDTTNTGELFF. The chain links TRBV5-1 to TRBJ2-2; D possibly corresponds to TRBD1 (6 bases). The germline V gene has CDR1 SGHRS and CDR2 YFSETQ. Trimming took 6 bases from V and 0 from J, leaving 18 bases between them. This CDR3 is built from 17 residues. Full variable domain (rest looked up from reference TRBV5-1 and TRBJ2-2): KAGVTQTPRYLIKTRGQQVTLSCSPISGHRSVSWYQQTPGQGLQFLFEYFSETQRNKGNFPGRFSGRQFSNSRSEMNVSTLELGDSALYLCASTHPRDTTNTGELFFGEGSRLTVL.

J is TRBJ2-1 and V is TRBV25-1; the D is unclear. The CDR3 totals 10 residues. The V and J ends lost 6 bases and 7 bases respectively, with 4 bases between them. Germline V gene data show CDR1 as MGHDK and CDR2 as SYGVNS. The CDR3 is CASRENEQFF. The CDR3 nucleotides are TGTGCCAGCAGAGAGAATGAGCAGTTCTTC.

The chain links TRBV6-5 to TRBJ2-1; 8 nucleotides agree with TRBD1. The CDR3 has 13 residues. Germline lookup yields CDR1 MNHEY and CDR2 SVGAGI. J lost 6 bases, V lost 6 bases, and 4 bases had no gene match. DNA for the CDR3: TGTGCCAGCAGGGACAGGGACCGCAATGAGCAGTTCTTC. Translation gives CASRDRDRNEQFF.

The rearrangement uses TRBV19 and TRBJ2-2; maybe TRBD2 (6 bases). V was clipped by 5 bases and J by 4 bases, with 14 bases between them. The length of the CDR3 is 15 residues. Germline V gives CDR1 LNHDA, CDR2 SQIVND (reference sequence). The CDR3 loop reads CASSPWREPTGELFF. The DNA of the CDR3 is TGTGCCAGTAGTCCCTGGCGGGAACCCACCGGGGAGCTGTTTTTT.

The CDR3 loop is CASRRPGTDTQYF. The CDR3 DNA is TGTGCCAGCAGGAGGCCAGGCACAGATACGCAGTATTTT. This rearrangement joins TRBV7-9 to TRBJ2-3; D remains ambiguous. Per germline, CDR1 SEHNR and CDR2 FQNEAQ (reference sequence). The CDR3 sequence is 13 residues long. Trimming removed 6 bases from V and 1 base from J, with 8 bases in between.

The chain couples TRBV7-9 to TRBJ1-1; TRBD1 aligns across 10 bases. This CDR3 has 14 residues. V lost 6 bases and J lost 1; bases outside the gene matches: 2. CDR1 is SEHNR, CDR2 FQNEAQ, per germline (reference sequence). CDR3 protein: CASRGQGKNTEAFF. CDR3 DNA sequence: TGTGCCAGCAGGGGACAGGGGAAGAACACTGAAGCTTTCTTT. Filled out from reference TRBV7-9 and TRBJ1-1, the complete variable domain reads DTGVSQNPRHKITKRGQNVTFRCDPISEHNRLYWYRQTLGQGPEFLTYFQNEAQLEKSRLLSDRFSAERPKGSFSTLEIQRTEQGDSAMYLCASRGQGKNTEAFFGQGTRLTVV.

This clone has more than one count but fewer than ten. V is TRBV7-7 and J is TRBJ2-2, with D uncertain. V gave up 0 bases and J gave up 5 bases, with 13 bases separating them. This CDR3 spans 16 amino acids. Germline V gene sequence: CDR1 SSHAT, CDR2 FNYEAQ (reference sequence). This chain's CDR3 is CASSLAPRRQTGELFF. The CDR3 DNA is TGTGCCAGCAGCTTAGCGCCGAGACGACAAACCGGGGAGCTGTTTTTT. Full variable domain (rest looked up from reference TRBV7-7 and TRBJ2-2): GAGVSQSPRYKVTKRGQDVTLRCDPISSHATLYWYQQALGQGPEFLTYFNYEAQPDKSGLPSDRFSAERPEGSISTLTIQRTEQRDSAMYRCASSLAPRRQTGELFFGEGSRLTVL.

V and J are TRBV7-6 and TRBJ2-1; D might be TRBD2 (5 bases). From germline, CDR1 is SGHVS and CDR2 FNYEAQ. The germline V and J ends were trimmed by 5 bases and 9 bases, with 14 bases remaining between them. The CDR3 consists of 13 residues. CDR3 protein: CASSTTVRGEQFF. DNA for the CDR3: TGTGCCAGCAGCACTACAGTTCGGGGTGAGCAGTTCTTC.

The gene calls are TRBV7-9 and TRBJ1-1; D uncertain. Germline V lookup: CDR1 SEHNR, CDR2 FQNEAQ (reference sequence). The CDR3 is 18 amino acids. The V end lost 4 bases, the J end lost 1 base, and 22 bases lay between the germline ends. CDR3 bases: TGTGCCAGCAGCTCCGCGGCCTTTACGAGAAGGCAGAACACTGAAGCTTTCTTT. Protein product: CASSSAAFTRRQNTEAFF.

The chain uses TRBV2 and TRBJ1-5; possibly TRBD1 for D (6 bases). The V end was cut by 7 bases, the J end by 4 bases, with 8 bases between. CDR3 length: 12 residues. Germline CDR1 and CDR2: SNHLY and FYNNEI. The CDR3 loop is CASTDSNQPQHF. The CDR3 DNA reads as TGTGCCAGCACGGACAGTAATCAGCCCCAGCATTTT.